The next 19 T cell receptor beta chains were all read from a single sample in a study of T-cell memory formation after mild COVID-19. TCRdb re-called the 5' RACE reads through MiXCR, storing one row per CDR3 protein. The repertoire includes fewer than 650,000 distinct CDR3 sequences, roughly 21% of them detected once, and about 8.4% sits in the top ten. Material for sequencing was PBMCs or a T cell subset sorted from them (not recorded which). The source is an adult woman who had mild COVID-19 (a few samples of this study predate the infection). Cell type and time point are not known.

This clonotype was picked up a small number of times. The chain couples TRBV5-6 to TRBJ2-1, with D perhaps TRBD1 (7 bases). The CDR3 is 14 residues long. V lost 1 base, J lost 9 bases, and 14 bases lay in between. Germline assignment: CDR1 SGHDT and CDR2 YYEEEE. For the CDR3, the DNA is TGTGCCAGCAGCTTGTCAGGGGGGCATCGTGAGCAGTTCTTC. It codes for CASSLSGGHREQFF.

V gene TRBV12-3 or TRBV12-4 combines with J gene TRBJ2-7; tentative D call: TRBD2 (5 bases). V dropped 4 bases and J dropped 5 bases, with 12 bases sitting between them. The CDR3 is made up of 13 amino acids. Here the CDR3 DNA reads TGTGCCAGCAGTTCTCTTGGAGGAGACGAGCAGTACTTC. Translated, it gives CASSSLGGDEQYF.

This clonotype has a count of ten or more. Here the CDR3 DNA reads TGTGCCAGCAGCCATAGGCAGGACAACTCCTACGAGCAGTACTTC. Translation gives CASSHRQDNSYEQYF. The chain combines TRBV7-2 with TRBJ2-7; TRBD1 is a possible D gene (5 bases). Trimming removed 5 bases at V and 0 bases at J, with 14 bases between. Per the germline V gene, CDR1 is SGHTA and CDR2 is FQGNSA. The CDR3 spans 15 residues.

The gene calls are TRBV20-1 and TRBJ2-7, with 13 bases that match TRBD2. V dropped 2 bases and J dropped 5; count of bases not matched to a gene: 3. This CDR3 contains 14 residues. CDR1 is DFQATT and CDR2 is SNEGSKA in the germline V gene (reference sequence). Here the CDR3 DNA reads TGCAGTGCTAGACCTACTAGCGGGGGGGACGAGCAGTACTTC. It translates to CSARPTSGGDEQYF.

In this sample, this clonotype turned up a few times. The CDR3 DNA reads TGCAGTGCTACGTCCCCTAGACGGCTAGCGGGGGCCCACGCAGATACGCAGTATTTT. Translating gives CSATSPRRLAGAHADTQYF. V and J are TRBV20-1 and TRBJ2-3; the match to TRBD2 covers 10 bases. Germline-derived CDR1 and CDR2 are DFQATT and SNEGSKA (reference sequence). This CDR3 region has 19 residues. After removal of 4 bases from V and 4 bases from J, the junction contained 20 bases not matched to a gene.

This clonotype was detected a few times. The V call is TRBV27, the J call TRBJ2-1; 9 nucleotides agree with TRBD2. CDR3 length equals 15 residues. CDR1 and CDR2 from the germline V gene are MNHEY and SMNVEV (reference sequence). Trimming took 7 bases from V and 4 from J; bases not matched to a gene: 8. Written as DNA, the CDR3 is TGTGCCAGCATTCCCCTTAGCGGGAGTTACAATGAGCAGTTCTTC. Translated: CASIPLSGSYNEQFF.

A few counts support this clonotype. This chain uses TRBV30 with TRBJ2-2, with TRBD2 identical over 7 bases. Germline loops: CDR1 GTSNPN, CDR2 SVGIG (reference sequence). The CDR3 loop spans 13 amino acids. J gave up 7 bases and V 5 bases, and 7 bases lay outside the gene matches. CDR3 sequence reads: CAWAGTTSGELFF. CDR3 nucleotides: TGTGCCTGGGCCGGGACTACCAGCGGGGAGCTGTTTTTT.

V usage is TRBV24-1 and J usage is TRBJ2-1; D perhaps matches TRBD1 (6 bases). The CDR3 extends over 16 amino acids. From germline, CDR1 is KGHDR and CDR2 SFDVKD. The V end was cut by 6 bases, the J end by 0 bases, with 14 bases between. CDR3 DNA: TGTGCCACCAGTCGGAACAGGGTCAGCTCCTACAATGAGCAGTTCTTC. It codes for CATSRNRVSSYNEQFF.

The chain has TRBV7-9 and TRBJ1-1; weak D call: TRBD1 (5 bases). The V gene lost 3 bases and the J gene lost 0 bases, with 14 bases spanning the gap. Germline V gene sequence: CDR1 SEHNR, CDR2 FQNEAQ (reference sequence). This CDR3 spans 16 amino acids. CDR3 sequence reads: CASSFTRGRLNTEAFF. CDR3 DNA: TGTGCCAGCAGCTTTACCCGGGGCAGGCTGAACACTGAAGCTTTCTTT.

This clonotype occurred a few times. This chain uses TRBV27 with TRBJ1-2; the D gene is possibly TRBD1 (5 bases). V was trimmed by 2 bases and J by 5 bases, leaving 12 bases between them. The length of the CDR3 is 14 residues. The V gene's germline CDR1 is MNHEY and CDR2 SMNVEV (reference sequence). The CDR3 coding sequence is TGTGCCAGCAGTTTAAACTTTGAGGGGTATGGCTACACCTTC. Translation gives CASSLNFEGYGYTF.

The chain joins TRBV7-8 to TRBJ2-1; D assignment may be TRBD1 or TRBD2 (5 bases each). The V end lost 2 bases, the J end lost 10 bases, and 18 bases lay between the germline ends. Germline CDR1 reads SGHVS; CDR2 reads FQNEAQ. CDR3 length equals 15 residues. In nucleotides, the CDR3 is TGTGCCAGCAGCTTAAGTTTCGGGGCAGCGCGAGAGCAGTTCTTC. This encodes CASSLSFGAAREQFF.

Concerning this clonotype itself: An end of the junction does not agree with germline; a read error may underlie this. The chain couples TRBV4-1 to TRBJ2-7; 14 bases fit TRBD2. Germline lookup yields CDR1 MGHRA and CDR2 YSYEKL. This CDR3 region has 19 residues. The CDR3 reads CASSRRGGTSGGPSYDQYF. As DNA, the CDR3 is TGCGCCAGCAGCCGAAGAGGGGGGACTAGCGGGGGCCCATCCTACGATCAGTACTTC.

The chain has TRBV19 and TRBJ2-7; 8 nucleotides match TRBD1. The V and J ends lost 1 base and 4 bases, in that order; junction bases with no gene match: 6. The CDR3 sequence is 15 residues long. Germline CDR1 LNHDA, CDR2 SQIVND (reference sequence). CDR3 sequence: CASSIGGQADYEQYF. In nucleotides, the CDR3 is TGTGCCAGTAGTATAGGGGGACAGGCCGATTACGAGCAGTACTTC. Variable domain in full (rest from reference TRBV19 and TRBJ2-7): DGGITQSPKYLFRKEGQNVTLSCEQNLNHDAMYWYRQDPGQGLRLIYYSQIVNDFQKGDIAEGYSVSREKKESFPLTVTSAQKNPTAFYLCASSIGGQADYEQYFGPGTRLTVT.

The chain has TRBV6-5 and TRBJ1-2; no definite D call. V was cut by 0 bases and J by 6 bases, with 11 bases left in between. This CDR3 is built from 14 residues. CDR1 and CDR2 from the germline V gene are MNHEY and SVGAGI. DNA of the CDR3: TGTGCCAGCAGTTACTCGTCAGTTCTGAATGGCTACACCTTC. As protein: CASSYSSVLNGYTF.

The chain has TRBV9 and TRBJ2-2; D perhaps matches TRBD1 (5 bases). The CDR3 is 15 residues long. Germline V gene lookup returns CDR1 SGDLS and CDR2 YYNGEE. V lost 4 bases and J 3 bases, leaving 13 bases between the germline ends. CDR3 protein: CASSLEGAHTGELFF. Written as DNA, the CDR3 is TGTGCCAGCAGCCTCGAAGGGGCCCACACCGGGGAGCTGTTTTTT.

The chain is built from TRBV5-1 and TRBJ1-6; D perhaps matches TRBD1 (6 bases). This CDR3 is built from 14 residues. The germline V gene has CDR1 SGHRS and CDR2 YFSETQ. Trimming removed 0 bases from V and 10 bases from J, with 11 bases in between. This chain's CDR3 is CASSLAGTRSPLHF. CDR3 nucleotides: TGCGCCAGCAGCTTGGCCGGGACACGATCACCCCTCCACTTT.

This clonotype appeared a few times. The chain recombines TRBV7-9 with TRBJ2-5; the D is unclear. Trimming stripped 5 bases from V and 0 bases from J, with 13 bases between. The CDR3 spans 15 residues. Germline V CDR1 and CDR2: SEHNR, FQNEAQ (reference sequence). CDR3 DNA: TGTGCCAGCAGCCCGCGTATGTGGAACCAAGAGACCCAGTACTTC. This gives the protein CASSPRMWNQETQYF.

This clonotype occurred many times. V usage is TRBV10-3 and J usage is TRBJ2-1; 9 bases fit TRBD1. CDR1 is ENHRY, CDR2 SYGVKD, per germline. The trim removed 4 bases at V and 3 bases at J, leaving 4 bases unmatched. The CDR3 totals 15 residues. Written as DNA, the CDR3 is TGTGCCATCAGTGCGGACAGGGGACTCTACAATGAGCAGTTCTTC. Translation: CAISADRGLYNEQFF.

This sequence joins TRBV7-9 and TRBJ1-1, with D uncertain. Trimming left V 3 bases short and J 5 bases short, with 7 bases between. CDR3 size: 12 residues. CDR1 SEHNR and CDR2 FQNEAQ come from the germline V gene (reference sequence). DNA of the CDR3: TGTGCCAGCAGCTTGCTAGTAACTGAAGCTTTCTTT. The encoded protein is CASSLLVTEAFF.